What follows is one T cell receptor (beta chain) and its context. A COVID-19 case had been met by exposed participants during the 2 weeks before study entry. Germline V gene lookup returns CDR1 GTSNPN and CDR2 SVGIG (reference sequence). V gave up 2 bases and J gave up 7 bases, with 8 bases separating them. The CDR3 contains 11 residues. This sample was included in a study of blood T cell repertoires in COVID-19. Study information: There were acute and convalescent COVID-19 samples, and they came from the United States, Italy and Spain.

As handled by the study authors: The authors estimated nucleated cell counts from reference gene primer amplification. TCRdb keeps only in-frame clones here, not all; method: immunoSEQ multiplex PCR. The V and J calls and clone size come from that table; D and trimming were worked out from the DNA. The sample consists of about 280,000 clones, about four fifths of them appearing once. The source of this sequence is a man aged 35-49 years who had been exposed to COVID-19. What was sequenced was PBMCs or T cells enriched from blood (not recorded which). The V gene is TRBV30, the J gene TRBJ1-2; D gene uncertain. CDR3 sequence reads: CAWSPSGGYTF. The CDR3 nucleotides read TGTGCCTGGAGTCCGTCCGGTGGCTACACCTTC.